The 16 T cell receptor beta chains listed next were all sequenced from one sample in a study of vaccination and CD4 T cells after COVID-19. With the Oncomine TCR Beta short-read assay, DNA from cultured CD4+ T cells was sequenced. Using its own MiXCR run on the PCR reads, TCRdb lists one record per CDR3 protein. Of fewer than 20,000 distinct CDR3 sequences listed, 45% to 60% are singletons. These receptors are not linked to any known antigen. Treatment in this sample: roughly 11-day PBMC culture with coronavirus spike peptide pools or control peptides (ViraFEST assay). The material sequenced was CD4+ T cells from blood, cultured in vitro, taken before SARS-CoV-2 vaccination. The receptors here all came from a human donor who had recovered from COVID-19.

The gene calls are TRBV19 and TRBJ2-5; 12 bases are a match to TRBD1. The germline gives CDR1 LNHDA, CDR2 SQIVND (reference sequence). There are 17 residues in the CDR3. The junction had 9 bases not matched to a gene; V was cut back by 4 bases and J by 3 bases. The CDR3 DNA is TGTGCCAGTAGTACTCGACCGGGACAGGGGGCGAAAGAGACCCAGTACTTC. This codes for CASSTRPGQGAKETQYF. Full variable domain (missing parts from reference TRBV19 and TRBJ2-5): DGGITQSPKYLFRKEGQNVTLSCEQNLNHDAMYWYRQDPGQGLRLIYYSQIVNDFQKGDIAEGYSVSREKKESFPLTVTSAQKNPTAFYLCASSTRPGQGAKETQYFGPGTRLLVL.

J is TRBJ2-3 and V is TRBV11-1; 7 nucleotides align to TRBD1. This CDR3 spans 15 amino acids. Germline CDR1 reads SGHAT; CDR2 reads FQDESV (reference sequence). J gave up 2 bases and V 3 bases, and 5 bases lay outside the gene matches. CDR3 DNA: TGTGCCAGCAGCTTGGGGACAGTACACACAGATACGCAGTATTTT. It yields the protein CASSLGTVHTDTQYF.

This chain connects TRBV7-3 to TRBJ1-1; no reliable D call. The germline V gene encodes CDR1 SGHTA and CDR2 FQGTGA. The CDR3 consists of 13 residues. Trimming cost V 5 bases and J 7 bases, with 14 bases left between them. The CDR3 here is CASSTNRAGEAFF. CDR3 in DNA: TGTGCCAGCAGCACGAATAGGGCTGGTGAAGCTTTCTTT.

This clonotype was observed a few times. This chain joins TRBV28 and TRBJ1-2, with D maybe TRBD1 (6 bases). Germline CDR1 reads MDHEN; CDR2 reads SYDVKM. This CDR3 spans 13 amino acids. V was cut by 9 bases and J by 5 bases, with 16 bases left in between. The CDR3 DNA reads TGTGCCAGTCTCCGGGGGCCCATTTATGGCTACACCTTC. Translated: CASLRGPIYGYTF.

V usage is TRBV6-5 and J usage is TRBJ2-3; 16 bases map to TRBD2. Looked up from germline, CDR1 is MNHEY and CDR2 is SVGAGI. The CDR3 has 19 amino acids. The trim removed 0 bases at V and 5 bases at J, leaving 8 bases unmatched. In DNA form, the CDR3 reads TGTGCCAGCAGTTACTCCGGGACTAGCGGGAGGGCCCGGGGAGATACGCAGTATTTT. Protein product: CASSYSGTSGRARGDTQYF.

The V gene is TRBV10-3, the J gene TRBJ2-5; TRBD1 might be the D (6 bases). V was clipped by 10 bases and J by 0 bases, with 9 bases between them. The CDR3 contains 12 residues. Per the germline V gene, CDR1 is ENHRY and CDR2 is SYGVKD. CDR3 DNA sequence: TGTGCCACCGGGACAAACCAAGAGACCCAGTACTTC. Translated, it gives CATGTNQETQYF.

J is TRBJ2-3 and V is TRBV6-2 or TRBV6-3; D unresolved. Germline V gives CDR1 MNHEY, CDR2 SVGEGT. The CDR3 spans 12 residues. V dropped 6 bases and J dropped 8 bases, with 12 bases sitting between them. The CDR3 DNA reads TGTGCCAGCAGCAAGACTCACCCTACGCAGTATTTT. It specifies CASSKTHPTQYF.

J is TRBJ1-6 and V is TRBV28, with D perhaps matching TRBD1 (5 bases). Trimming removed 6 bases from V and 8 bases from J, with 20 bases in between. The CDR3 spans 16 residues. CDR1 and CDR2 from the germline V gene are MDHEN and SYDVKM. The CDR3 DNA is TGTGCCAGCAGCCGAGTCGGGTATTCGGGGGATTCACCCCTCCACTTT. This codes for CASSRVGYSGDSPLHF.

The chain links TRBV7-9 to TRBJ1-1; D remains ambiguous. Germline V lookup: CDR1 SEHNR, CDR2 FQNEAQ (reference sequence). The CDR3 has 12 amino acids. The V gene lost 3 bases and the J gene lost 4 bases, with 6 bases spanning the gap. CDR3 in amino acids: CASSFGITEAFF. CDR3 bases: TGTGCCAGCAGCTTTGGGATCACTGAAGCTTTCTTT.

A few counts support this clonotype. The chain couples TRBV6-4 to TRBJ2-2, with D unresolved. This CDR3 is built from 13 residues. Trimming took 0 bases from V and 6 from J, leaving 5 bases between them. Germline assignment: CDR1 MRHNA and CDR2 SNTAGT. The CDR3 DNA reads TGTGCCAGCAGTGACTCCAGCGCCGGGGAGCTGTTTTTT. The encoded protein is CASSDSSAGELFF.

CDR3 sequence reads: CASSLGGFMNTEAFF. CDR3 DNA: TGTGCCAGCAGCTTGGGAGGGTTCATGAACACTGAAGCTTTCTTT. The gene calls are TRBV7-2 and TRBJ1-1; D gene uncertain. The CDR3 covers 15 residues. Germline lookup yields CDR1 SGHTA and CDR2 FQGNSA. Trimming left V 3 bases short and J 0 bases short, with 11 bases between. The entire variable domain, with the rest obtained from reference TRBV7-2 and TRBJ1-1, is as follows: GAGVSQSPSNKVTEKGKDVELRCDPISGHTALYWYRQSLGQGLEFLIYFQGNSAPDKSGLPSDRFSAERTGGSVSTLTIQRTQQEDSAVYLCASSLGGFMNTEAFFGQGTRLTVV.

J is TRBJ2-4 and V is TRBV20-1; no firm D call. Trimming took off 5 bases at V and 7 bases at J, with 9 bases between the two ends. The germline CDR1 and CDR2 sequences are DFQATT and SNEGSKA (reference sequence). The CDR3 totals 11 residues. The chain's CDR3 is CSASPVNIQYF. In nucleotides, the CDR3 is TGCAGTGCTTCTCCCGTTAACATTCAGTACTTC.

The chain is built from TRBV6-2 or TRBV6-3 and TRBJ2-3, with TRBD1 matching over 7 bases. CDR3 length equals 15 residues. Germline V CDR1 and CDR2: MNHEY, SVGEGT. V lost 3 bases, J lost 1 base, and 4 bases stayed unmatched. CDR3 coding DNA: TGTGCCAGCAGTTATCGACAGGGTCGCACAGATACGCAGTATTTT. Translated, it gives CASSYRQGRTDTQYF.

In DNA, the CDR3 is TGCAGTGCTAGGACTAGCGGGAGAAATGAGCAGTTCTTC. This sequence encodes CSARTSGRNEQFF. The J gene is TRBJ2-1, the V gene TRBV20-1; 12 positions match TRBD2. The CDR3 loop spans 13 amino acids. Germline-derived CDR1 and CDR2 are DFQATT and SNEGSKA (reference sequence). Germline trimming cut 3 bases from V and 7 bases from J; bases unmatched to any gene: 1.

In this sample, this clonotype turned up a few times. The chain couples TRBV20-1 to TRBJ2-1; D perhaps matches TRBD1 (6 bases). This CDR3 has 13 amino acids. Germline CDR1 DFQATT, CDR2 SNEGSKA (reference sequence). V dropped 4 bases and J dropped 10 bases, with 17 bases sitting between them. CDR3: CSATRQPGQEQFF. The DNA of the CDR3 is TGCAGTGCTACGCGCCAACCGGGACAAGAGCAGTTCTTC.

The chain links TRBV20-1 to TRBJ1-2; 7 positions agree with TRBD1. The V gene end was trimmed by 4 bases and the J gene end by 0 bases; junction bases not matched to a gene: 5. The CDR3 is 14 amino acids. Germline lookup yields CDR1 DFQATT and CDR2 SNEGSKA (reference sequence). The CDR3 loop is CSANDRDTNYGYTF. As DNA, the CDR3 is TGCAGTGCTAATGACAGGGACACTAACTATGGCTACACCTTC.